This paragraph reports one TCR beta chain. As yet, its antigen is unknown. Each CDR3 protein gets one entry after TCRdb re-called the 5' RACE reads with MiXCR. The table includes around 140,000 distinct CDR3 sequences, under 25% detected once. These data come from a study of T-cell memory formation after mild COVID-19. Study results and caveats: Among CD4+ contracting clones, most were CM and EM, and CD8+ ones EMRA. Clones shrinking between day 15 and 85 showed a balanced CD4/CD8 split, and those that grew later tilted toward CD4+.

The TCR was taken from an adult woman who had mild COVID-19 (a few samples of this study predate the infection). Cell type and time point are not known. Sample: PBMCs or a T cell subset sorted from them (not recorded which).

The CDR3 protein is CASSQVGIQETQYF. Written as DNA, the CDR3 is TGTGCCAGCAGCCAGGTGGGAATTCAAGAGACCCAGTACTTC. The chain is built from TRBV3-1 and TRBJ2-5; D gene uncertain. CDR3 size: 14 residues. With 3 bases removed from V and 2 bases from J, the gap between germline ends came to 10 bases. Germline V CDR1 and CDR2: LGHDT, YNNKEL (reference sequence).